A selection of T cell receptor beta chains follows, all from one sample in a study of cytomegalovirus exposure and HLA in healthy donors. Data came from immunoSEQ multiplex PCR; TCRdb stores just in-frame clones and leaves some out. The sample carries 110,000 or so clones, around three quarters recorded once. Sequenced: PBMCs. The receptors shown here come from a woman between 45 and 65 years old in good health and CMV-seropositive. CDR3s include the opening cysteine and the closing phenylalanine or tryptophan. D genes are given only for firm matches. The size field is filled for only some rows; it gives once, few, many or a size class.

clone size	D gene	V gene	J gene	CDR3 protein
-	-	TRBV2	TRBJ2-3	CASSGTTTTDTQYF
-	TRBD1	TRBV2	TRBJ2-7	CASGSDRVYEQYF
-	-	TRBV2	TRBJ1-1	CASSMGQGLSAFF
once	TRBD1	TRBV29-1	TRBJ1-1	CSVAPDRGGARTEAFF
-	-	TRBV15	TRBJ2-5	CATSRSQKETQYF
-	TRBD1	TRBV18	TRBJ2-7	CASSQGQGGYEQYF
-	-	TRBV7-2	TRBJ1-1	CASSLKGQGTEAFF
-	-	TRBV7-2	TRBJ2-5	CASSSMSTQYF
-	TRBD1	TRBV6-6	TRBJ2-1	CASSDQDRGRNEQFF
-	-	TRBV7-2	TRBJ1-1	CASSLGVSGTEAFF
-	TRBD2	TRBV10-3	TRBJ2-1	CAISEGGRGYNEQFF
-	TRBD2	TRBV27	TRBJ2-7	CASSSTIAGSYEQYF
-	-	TRBV12-5	TRBJ1-2	CASAIGQRDGYTF
-	TRBD1	TRBV19	TRBJ1-2	CASSRDRDYGYTF
-	TRBD2	TRBV10-2	TRBJ2-3	CASKSGGGDTQYF
-	-	TRBV5-1	TRBJ2-3	CATSSTLSTDTQYF
-	-	TRBV15	TRBJ1-5	CATSRDLGGQPQHF
few	TRBD2	TRBV27	TRBJ2-1	CASSRRGPTSGAAHNEQFF
-	-	TRBV9	TRBJ2-1	CASSPQPDNEQFF
-	TRBD1	TRBV28	TRBJ1-2	CASRNLQGGYGYTF
few	-	TRBV11-2	TRBJ2-5	CASSFRASLETQYF
-	TRBD2	TRBV5-4	TRBJ2-2	CASSFGLAGGVTGELFF
-	TRBD2	TRBV27	TRBJ2-1	CASSLGETSGRANEQFF
-	-	TRBV5-1	TRBJ2-1	CASTKSSYNEQFF
-	-	TRBV7-2	TRBJ1-1	CASSFSRDGTEAFF
-	-	TRBV18	TRBJ2-5	CASSPPTRQETQYF
-	-	TRBV21-1	TRBJ2-4	CASSKVGGAKNIQYF
-	-	TRBV5-1	TRBJ2-2	CASSLTGQTGELFF
few	TRBD2	TRBV7-2	TRBJ2-7	CASSGPRLASPPEQYF
once	-	TRBV6-1	TRBJ2-5	CASREDSFFGGETQYF
-	TRBD1	TRBV7-9	TRBJ2-7	CASSPRQGLYEQYF
once	TRBD1	TRBV19	TRBJ2-4	CASGGQGGVGKNIQYF
-	-	TRBV6-1	TRBJ2-7	CASSGGGEQYF
-	-	TRBV5-4	TRBJ2-5	CASSGPSQEQYF
-	TRBD2	TRBV9	TRBJ2-2	CASSLTTSGGAADTGELFF
-	TRBD1	TRBV19	TRBJ2-5	CASSMGTEGTQYF
-	TRBD1	TRBV9	TRBJ2-7	CASSVGAGTGDEQYF
-	-	TRBV11-2	TRBJ2-5	CASSVKETQYF
-	TRBD1	TRBV5-4	TRBJ1-2	CASSLGLGTGLSGYTF
-	-	TRBV7-2	TRBJ2-3	CASSLGGRRGRDTQYF